This T cell receptor (beta chain) was captured in a study of shared clonotypes between healthy human individuals. Overall study context: Three plates each covered CD4 naive and memory; CD8 naive two, CD8 memory one. Study conclusions and caveats: Non-shared clonotypes were found to have lower generation probabilities than the clonotypes that were shared by all four of the sorted-subset donors.

This table comes from immunoSEQ multiplex PCR, and its TCRdb copy is limited to in-frame clones, with some not included. The repertoire holds approximately 530,000 clones, 95% to 97% seen once, with 0.05% to 0.07% in the top ten. As for this clone: Its antigen is still unknown.

Sequencing input: naive CD4+ T cells sorted from blood. The subset was: CD45RA+ positively selected. This TCR came from a woman between 25 and 40 years old in good health.

CDR3 nucleotide sequence: TGTGCCAGTAGGAGTAACAGGGATGAATCCTACGAGCAGTACTTC. It is translated as CASRSNRDESYEQYF. The V gene is TRBV19, the J gene TRBJ2-7, with D tentatively TRBD1 (6 bases). V was cut by 6 bases and J by 1 base, with 16 bases left in between. The V gene's germline CDR1 is LNHDA and CDR2 SQIVND (reference sequence). This CDR3 comprises 15 residues.